This entry describes one TCR beta chain. This entry belongs to a study of T cell changes during pregnancy in multiple sclerosis. Libraries were prepared by immunoSEQ multiplex PCR; TCRdb keeps only in-frame clonotypes and omits some of them. The data show tens of thousands of clones, around 94% seen once. V lost 4 bases to trimming and J lost 0 bases; unmatched junction nucleotides: 6. The CDR3 has 15 amino acids. CDR1 and CDR2 (germline): SGDLS, YYNGEE. The rearrangement links TRBV9 to TRBJ1-2, with TRBD1 matching over 7 bases. The starting material was CD8+ T cells from peripheral blood mononuclear cells, obtained in the third trimester of pregnancy. This TCR was sampled from a female donor in good health, enrolled as a control in a pregnancy study. The CDR3, as DNA: TGTGCCAGCAGCCCCGGACAGGCAACTAACTATGGCTACACCTTC. It encodes CASSPGQATNYGYTF.